Below, 26 T cell receptor beta chains from the same sample are listed, as sequenced in a study of Graves' ophthalmopathy and Graves' hyperthyroidism. The TCR beta CDR3 regions underwent amplification from RNA transcripts. RT-PCR in the first round used HTBI primers; a second-round multiplex PCR followed. Each CDR3 protein gets one entry after TCRdb re-called the multiplex PCR reads with MiXCR. The sample yields 240,000 or so distinct CDR3 sequences, 45% seen once. Sequences were obtained from peripheral blood. These receptors all stem from an adult man with Graves' ophthalmopathy.

V and J are TRBV6-5 and TRBJ2-7; a weak D match, TRBD1 (6 bases). Germline V gene data show CDR1 as MNHEY and CDR2 as SVGAGI. V gave up 0 bases and J gave up 3 bases, with 12 bases separating them. The CDR3 consists of 15 residues. DNA of the CDR3: TGTGCCAGCAGTTACTCGGGGGACAAGGGCTACGAGCAGTACTTC. Encoded protein: CASSYSGDKGYEQYF.

This clonotype was picked up a small number of times. The chain has TRBV5-1 and TRBJ1-2, with a weak D call TRBD1 (5 bases). The length of the CDR3 is 14 residues. The ends were cut back, 4 bases at V and 0 bases at J, with 10 bases in the middle. CDR1 and CDR2 (germline): SGHRS, YFSETQ. The CDR3 spells CASSPGTPNYGYTF. The CDR3 nucleotides read TGCGCCAGCAGCCCTGGGACCCCTAACTATGGCTACACCTTC.

This clonotype was observed a handful of times. The V gene is TRBV9, the J gene TRBJ1-1; D is uncertain. Trimming took 3 bases from V and 0 from J, leaving 6 bases between them. This CDR3 has 13 amino acids. CDR1 and CDR2 (germline): SGDLS, YYNGEE. CDR3 sequence (DNA): TGTGCCAGCAGCGCACTTATGAACACTGAAGCTTTCTTT. Its protein product is CASSALMNTEAFF.

This chain connects TRBV7-9 to TRBJ2-7; the D gene is possibly TRBD1 (8 bases). The germline V gene encodes CDR1 SEHNR and CDR2 FQNEAQ (reference sequence). The CDR3 has 14 residues. V was pared by 11 bases and J by 0 bases, with 17 bases between. The CDR3 sequence: CAWRTGRASYEQYF. The CDR3 region has the DNA TGTGCCTGGAGGACAGGGAGGGCCTCCTACGAGCAGTACTTC.

The chain uses TRBV7-3 and TRBJ2-2; D not certain. The CDR3 extends over 14 amino acids. The V end lost 4 bases, the J end lost 8 bases, and 14 bases lay between the germline ends. CDR1 and CDR2 from the germline V gene are SGHTA and FQGTGA. The CDR3 sequence is CASSSGHNQGELFF. The CDR3 coding sequence is TGTGCCAGCAGCTCCGGTCATAACCAGGGGGAGCTGTTTTTT. Full variable domain (missing parts from reference TRBV7-3 and TRBJ2-2): GAGVSQTPSNKVTEKGKYVELRCDPISGHTALYWYRQSLGQGPEFLIYFQGTGAADDSGLPNDRFFAVRPEGSVSTLKIQRTERGDSAVYLCASSSGHNQGELFFGEGSRLTVL.

The rearrangement links TRBV10-3 to TRBJ1-2, with D possibly being TRBD1 (5 bases). This CDR3 contains 15 residues. Trimming shortened V by 10 bases and J by 6 bases, and 24 bases separated the two germline ends. The germline V gene has CDR1 ENHRY and CDR2 SYGVKD. Here the CDR3 reads CASSPGMGEGDGYTF. DNA of the CDR3: TGTGCCAGCTCACCTGGGATGGGAGAAGGGGATGGCTACACCTTC.

The rearrangement joins TRBV7-2 to TRBJ1-4, with unresolved D. The germline CDR1 and CDR2 sequences are SGHTA and FQGNSA. The CDR3 totals 14 residues. Deletions cut 2 bases from V and 5 bases from J, with 9 bases between. The CDR3 nucleotides read TGTGCCAGCAGCTTAACGGACGGCAATGAAAAACTGTTTTTT. Its translation: CASSLTDGNEKLFF.

J is TRBJ2-5 and V is TRBV11-2; TRBD2 aligns across 8 bases. After removal of 3 bases from V and 3 bases from J, the junction contained 0 bases not matched to a gene. CDR1 and CDR2 (germline): SGHAT, FQNNGV. CDR3 length: 13 amino acids. CDR3 nucleotide sequence: TGTGCCAGCAGCTTTAGCGGGAAAGAGACCCAGTACTTC. It specifies CASSFSGKETQYF.

The gene calls are TRBV6-5 and TRBJ1-6; TRBD1 might be the D (5 bases). This CDR3 has 15 amino acids. Between the trimmed V and J ends, which lost 4 bases and 4 bases, there was a span of 11 bases. Germline values: CDR1 MNHEY, CDR2 SVGAGI. The CDR3, as DNA: TGTGCCAGCAGTTCGGGAGGGGTTTATAATTCACCCCTCCACTTT. It codes for CASSSGGVYNSPLHF.

A word on this clonotype: Because the CDR3 is missing its conserved closing phenylalanine or tryptophan, this is likely a read error. V gene TRBV7-9 combines with J gene TRBJ2-7; TRBD1 matches at 7 bases. Germline V gene sequence: CDR1 SEHNR, CDR2 FQNEAQ (reference sequence). This CDR3 spans 13 amino acids. V shed 1 base, J shed 6 bases, and the junction held 3 bases outside the gene matches. CDR3 in amino acids: CASSLEGQFEQYL. CDR3 coding DNA: TGTGCCAGCAGCTTAGAGGGACAGTTCGAGCAGTACCTC.

This clonotype has a handful of counts. The chain couples TRBV4-1 to TRBJ2-5; D possibly matches TRBD1 or TRBD2 (5 bases each). V lost 3 bases and J 3 bases, leaving 8 bases between the germline ends. CDR3 length: 13 amino acids. CDR1 and CDR2 from the germline V gene are MGHRA and YSYEKL. The CDR3 bases are TGCGCCAGCAGCCAGGGACCGAAAGAGACCCAGTACTTC. Its protein product is CASSQGPKETQYF.

This clonotype was seen a handful of times. This chain joins TRBV20-1 and TRBJ2-7, with 12 nucleotides matching TRBD2. Germline-derived CDR1 and CDR2 are DFQATT and SNEGSKA (reference sequence). This CDR3 comprises 16 residues. Trimming removed 0 bases from V and 4 bases from J; junction bases left unmatched: 7. The DNA for the CDR3 is TGCAGTGCTAGAGATCCCTGGACTAGCGGGGTTTACGAGCAGTACTTC. As protein: CSARDPWTSGVYEQYF.

This rearrangement joins TRBV7-9 to TRBJ1-5; TRBD1 is a possible D gene (6 bases). The CDR3 loop spans 14 amino acids. Germline-derived CDR1 and CDR2 are SEHNR and FQNEAQ (reference sequence). The V and J ends lost 1 base and 5 bases respectively, with 9 bases between them. The CDR3 spells CASSLEGVHQPQHF. The CDR3 nucleotides read TGTGCCAGCAGCTTAGAGGGGGTCCATCAGCCCCAGCATTTT.

The chain employs TRBV2 and TRBJ1-2; perhaps TRBD1 as D (5 bases). The CDR3 spans 15 residues. V was cut by 1 base and J by 2 bases, with 11 bases left in between. Germline CDR1 and CDR2: SNHLY and FYNNEI. The CDR3 bases are TGTGCCAGCAGTGAAGGCATTGACAGCAACTATGGCTACACCTTC. Protein product: CASSEGIDSNYGYTF.

The chain employs TRBV29-1 and TRBJ2-7, with D maybe TRBD1 (5 bases). V gave up 7 bases and J gave up 3 bases, with 19 bases separating them. The germline gives CDR1 SQVTM, CDR2 ANQGSEA. This CDR3 has 14 residues. CDR3 sequence: CSAKDRQGLYEQYF. The CDR3 DNA is TGCAGCGCTAAAGACAGACAAGGGCTCTACGAGCAGTACTTC.

This clonotype showed up just a few times. The V and J genes are TRBV19 and TRBJ1-5; D remains ambiguous. The V gene's germline CDR1 is LNHDA and CDR2 SQIVND (reference sequence). V was shortened by 4 bases and J by 7 bases, with 14 bases between the two germline ends. The CDR3 loop spans 14 amino acids. This CDR3 reads CASSTRVSGQPQHF. Written as DNA, the CDR3 is TGTGCCAGTAGTACTCGGGTTTCGGGACAGCCCCAGCATTTT.

This rearrangement joins TRBV6-1 to TRBJ1-4, with 11 bases matching TRBD1. V lost 5 bases to trimming and J lost 3 bases; unmatched junction nucleotides: 8. The CDR3 is made up of 17 amino acids. Germline V gene data show CDR1 as MNHNS and CDR2 as SASEGT. The CDR3 bases are TGTGCCAGCAGTTACTGGACAGGGGGCGCAGCTAATGAAAAACTGTTTTTT. Translating it yields CASSYWTGGAANEKLFF.

The chain has TRBV20-1 and TRBJ2-7; 8 bases fit TRBD1. Losses at the gene ends were 5 bases for V and 1 base for J; bases not matched to a gene: 1. Germline CDR1 is DFQATT and CDR2 is SNEGSKA (reference sequence). The CDR3 is made up of 12 amino acids. Written as DNA, the CDR3 is TGCAGTGCTTGGGACAGGTCCTACGAGCAGTACTTC. Its protein product is CSAWDRSYEQYF.

On this clonotype itself: The junction departs from germline at one end; a sequencing error may be responsible. V usage is TRBV10-3 and J usage is TRBJ2-7, with 8 nucleotides matching TRBD2. Looked up from germline, CDR1 is ENHRY and CDR2 is SYGVKD. The CDR3 sequence is 13 residues long. CDR3 DNA sequence: TGTGCCATTCGTCGGGAGGGCTCCTGCGAGCAGTACTTC. Protein sequence: CAIRREGSCEQYF.

This chain joins TRBV10-1 and TRBJ2-7; TRBD1 agrees at 9 bases. With 8 bases clipped from V and 5 bases from J, the junction kept 7 bases outside the gene matches. Germline CDR1 and CDR2: WNHNN and SYGVQD (reference sequence). This CDR3 spans 13 amino acids. CDR3: CASQLRTGDEQYF. The CDR3 DNA is TGCGCCAGCCAATTAAGGACAGGGGACGAGCAGTACTTC.

The chain recombines TRBV29-1 with TRBJ2-7; the match to TRBD1 covers 8 bases. V shed 7 bases, J shed 3 bases, and the junction held 8 bases outside the gene matches. The CDR3 runs 13 residues. Germline values: CDR1 SQVTM, CDR2 ANQGSEA. The CDR3 sequence: CSASQGADYEQYF. The CDR3 DNA reads TGCAGCGCTAGCCAGGGGGCCGACTACGAGCAGTACTTC.

The rearrangement uses TRBV29-1 and TRBJ2-7, with TRBD2 as a possible D gene (6 bases). This CDR3 contains 13 residues. Germline V gene sequence: CDR1 SQVTM, CDR2 ANQGSEA. Trimming removed 4 bases from V and 4 bases from J, with 14 bases in between. CDR3 nucleotides: TGCAGCGTTGTACGCGGGGCGGGATACGAGCAGTACTTC. This encodes CSVVRGAGYEQYF.

The chain is built from TRBV2 and TRBJ1-3; possible D gene TRBD1, 6 bases. With 7 bases removed from V and 2 bases from J, the gap between germline ends came to 15 bases. CDR1 is SNHLY and CDR2 is FYNNEI in the germline V gene. The CDR3 is 15 amino acids. CDR3: CASNTQGLAGNTIYF. The CDR3 DNA reads TGTGCCAGCAATACCCAGGGGTTGGCTGGAAACACCATATATTTT.

The V and J genes are TRBV2 and TRBJ1-4; 9 bases match TRBD1. This CDR3 comprises 15 residues. V shed 5 bases and J 3 bases; nucleotides not matched to a gene: 4. CDR1 and CDR2 from the germline V gene are SNHLY and FYNNEI. CDR3 sequence: CASSYGTGPNEKLFF. The CDR3 DNA reads as TGTGCCAGCAGTTACGGGACAGGGCCTAATGAAAAACTGTTTTTT.

J is TRBJ1-2 and V is TRBV7-9; D possibly corresponds to TRBD1 (5 bases). Germline assignment: CDR1 SEHNR and CDR2 FQNEAQ (reference sequence). The CDR3 consists of 14 residues. Trimming left V 4 bases short and J 4 bases short, with 13 bases between. Here the CDR3 reads CASSSRAVGYGYTF. In DNA form, the CDR3 reads TGTGCCAGCAGCTCCAGGGCCGTTGGCTATGGCTACACCTTC. The entire variable domain, with the rest obtained from reference TRBV7-9 and TRBJ1-2, is as follows: DTGVSQNPRHKITKRGQNVTFRCDPISEHNRLYWYRQTLGQGPEFLTYFQNEAQLEKSRLLSDRFSAERPKGSFSTLEIQRTEQGDSAMYLCASSSRAVGYGYTFGSGTRLTVV.

The V call is TRBV29-1, the J call TRBJ1-2; TRBD1 might be the D (6 bases). Looked up from germline, CDR1 is SQVTM and CDR2 is ANQGSEA. The CDR3 contains 15 residues. Here the CDR3 reads CSARGNQGLDYGYTF. In nucleotides, the CDR3 is TGCAGTGCTAGAGGGAATCAGGGGCTGGACTATGGCTACACCTTC.